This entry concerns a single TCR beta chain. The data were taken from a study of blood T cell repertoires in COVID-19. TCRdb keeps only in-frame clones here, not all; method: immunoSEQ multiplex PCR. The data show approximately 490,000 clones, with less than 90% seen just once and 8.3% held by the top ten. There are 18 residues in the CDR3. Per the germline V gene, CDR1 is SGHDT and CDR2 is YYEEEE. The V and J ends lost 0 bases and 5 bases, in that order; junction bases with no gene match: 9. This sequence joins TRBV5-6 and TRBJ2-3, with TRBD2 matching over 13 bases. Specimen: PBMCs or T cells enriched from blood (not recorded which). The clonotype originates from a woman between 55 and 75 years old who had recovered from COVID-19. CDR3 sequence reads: CASSLGLAGGGLRDTQYF. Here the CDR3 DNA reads TGTGCCAGCAGCTTGGGACTAGCGGGGGGAGGGTTGCGAGATACGCAGTATTTT.